These 2 T cell receptor beta chains share one sample of origin, sequenced in a study of T cells in Graves' hyperthyroidism and ophthalmopathy. Amplified regions were TCR beta CDR3 sequences from RNA transcripts. Using the HTBI primer set, a first-round RT-PCR was run on the TCR CDR3. TCRdb independently ran MiXCR on the multiplex PCR reads; one entry per CDR3 protein. The table lists about 640,000 distinct CDR3 sequences, more than 20% of them singletons. Material for sequencing was blood. Every receptor here comes from a man aged 25-45 years with Graves' ophthalmopathy.

In its sample, this clonotype was seen many times. The rearrangement links TRBV30 to TRBJ1-2; 7 positions agree with TRBD1. This CDR3 contains 13 residues. Germline assignment: CDR1 GTSNPN and CDR2 SVGIG (reference sequence). The V gene end was trimmed by 2 bases and the J gene end by 8 bases; junction bases not matched to a gene: 8. Written as DNA, the CDR3 is TGTGCCTGGAGTCTGACAGGGCGAATCGGCTACACCTTC. Amino acid sequence: CAWSLTGRIGYTF.

This clonotype was recorded many times. The chain employs TRBV7-8 and TRBJ2-1; TRBD2 is a possible D gene (5 bases). Germline V gives CDR1 SGHVS, CDR2 FQNEAQ. The CDR3 is 15 amino acids. V was cut by 4 bases and J by 4 bases, with 14 bases left in between. CDR3 DNA sequence: TGTGCCAGCAGCTCTTTAGGACTTAGTTACAATGAGCAGTTCTTC. Its translation: CASSSLGLSYNEQFF. Combining the CDR3 with reference TRBV7-8 and TRBJ2-1 gives the whole variable domain GAGVSQSPRYKVAKRGQDVALRCDPISGHVSLFWYQQALGQGPEFLTYFQNEAQLDKSGLPSDRFFAERPEGSVSTLKIQRTQQEDSAVYLCASSSLGLSYNEQFFGPGTRLTVL.